This TCR beta chain derives from a study of spatial heterogeneity in lung cancer. MiXCR, run by TCRdb on the 5' RACE reads, gives a single entry per CDR3 protein. The sample lists 6,000 or so distinct CDR3 sequences, approximately 20% occurring once. Documented time point: sample taken at primary tumor resection. This clonotype was observed a few times. The CDR3 runs to 14 residues. Trimming took 4 bases from V and 5 from J, leaving 14 bases between them. Germline lookup yields CDR1 SEHNR and CDR2 FQNEAQ (reference sequence). The TCR was taken from a male donor with early-stage non-small cell lung cancer. Sequenced material: normal lung tissue next to the tumor, taken at surgery. This chain joins TRBV7-9 and TRBJ1-1; D is ambiguous. The CDR3 sequence is CASSSEGSWTEAFF. CDR3 nucleotide sequence: TGTGCCAGCAGCTCCGAAGGCAGTTGGACTGAAGCTTTCTTT.